This T cell receptor (beta chain) was captured in a study of blood T cell repertoires in COVID-19. Study at large: The United States, Italy and Spain provided the acute and convalescent COVID-19 samples.

Some clones are missing from TCRdb's copy, which holds only in-frame ones; the method was immunoSEQ multiplex PCR. This sample has over 150,000 clones, with around four fifths found just once. Germline CDR1 and CDR2: SGDLS and YYNGEE. This CDR3 comprises 15 residues. V dropped 3 bases and J dropped 6; count of bases not matched to a gene: 9. This clone was seen a few times. The rearrangement links TRBV9 to TRBJ2-4; 7 bases agree with TRBD1. Sequencing was performed on peripheral blood. The receptor was isolated from a woman in her 70s who had recovered from COVID-19. CDR3 loop: CASSAQDRRGNIQYF. The CDR3 DNA follows: TGTGCCAGCAGCGCCCAGGACAGGCGCGGAAACATTCAGTACTTC.